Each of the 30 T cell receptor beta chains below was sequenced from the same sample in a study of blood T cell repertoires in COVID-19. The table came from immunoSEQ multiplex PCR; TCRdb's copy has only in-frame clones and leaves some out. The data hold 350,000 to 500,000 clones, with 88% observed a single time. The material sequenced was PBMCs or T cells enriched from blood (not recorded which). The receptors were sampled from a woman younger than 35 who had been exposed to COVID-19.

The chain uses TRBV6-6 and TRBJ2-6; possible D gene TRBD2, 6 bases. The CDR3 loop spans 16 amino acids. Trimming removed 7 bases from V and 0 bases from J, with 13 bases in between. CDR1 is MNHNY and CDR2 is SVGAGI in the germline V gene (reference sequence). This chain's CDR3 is CASTKDGSSGANVLTF. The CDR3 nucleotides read TGTGCCAGCACCAAGGACGGGAGCTCTGGGGCCAACGTCCTGACTTTC.

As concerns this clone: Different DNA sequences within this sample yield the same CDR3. In nucleotides, the CDR3 is TGTGCCAGCTCTCCCCCCACAGATACGCAGTATTTT. Its protein product is CASSPPTDTQYF. The rearrangement joins TRBV28 to TRBJ2-3; no clear D. The germline CDR1 and CDR2 sequences are MDHEN and SYDVKM. Trimming took 8 bases from V and 2 from J, leaving 8 bases between them. CDR3 length: 12 amino acids.

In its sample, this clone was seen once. DNA of the CDR3: TGTGCCAGCAGCATCACCGGGGGAGGGGGGACAGATACGCAGTATTTT. Protein: CASSITGGGGTDTQYF. The chain is built from TRBV11-2 and TRBJ2-3, with D tentatively TRBD2 (7 bases). The ends were cut back, 5 bases at V and 3 bases at J, with 18 bases in the middle. The CDR3 runs to 16 residues. Germline CDR1 and CDR2: SGHAT and FQNNGV.

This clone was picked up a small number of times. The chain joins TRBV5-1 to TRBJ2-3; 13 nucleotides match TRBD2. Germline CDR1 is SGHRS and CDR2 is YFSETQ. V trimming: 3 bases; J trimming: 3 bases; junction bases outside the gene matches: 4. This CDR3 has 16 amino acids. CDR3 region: CASSWTSGSKTDTQYF. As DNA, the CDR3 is TGCGCCAGCAGCTGGACTAGCGGGAGTAAGACAGATACGCAGTATTTT. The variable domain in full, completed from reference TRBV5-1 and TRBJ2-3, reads KAGVTQTPRYLIKTRGQQVTLSCSPISGHRSVSWYQQTPGQGLQFLFEYFSETQRNKGNFPGRFSGRQFSNSRSEMNVSTLELGDSALYLCASSWTSGSKTDTQYFGPGTRLTVL.

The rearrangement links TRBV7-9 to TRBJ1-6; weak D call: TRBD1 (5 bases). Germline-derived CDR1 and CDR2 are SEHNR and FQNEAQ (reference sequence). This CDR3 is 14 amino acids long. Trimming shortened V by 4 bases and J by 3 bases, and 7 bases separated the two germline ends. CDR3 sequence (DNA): TGTGCCAGCAGCTCGACAGTCTATAATTCACCCCTCCACTTT. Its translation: CASSSTVYNSPLHF.

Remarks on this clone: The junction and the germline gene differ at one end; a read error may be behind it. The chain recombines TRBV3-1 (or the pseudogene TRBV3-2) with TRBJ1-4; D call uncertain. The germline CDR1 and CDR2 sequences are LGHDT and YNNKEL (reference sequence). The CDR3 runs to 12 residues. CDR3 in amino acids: CAGRRLDEKLFF. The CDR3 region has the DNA TGTGCCGGCAGGCGACTCGATGAAAAACTGTTTTTT.

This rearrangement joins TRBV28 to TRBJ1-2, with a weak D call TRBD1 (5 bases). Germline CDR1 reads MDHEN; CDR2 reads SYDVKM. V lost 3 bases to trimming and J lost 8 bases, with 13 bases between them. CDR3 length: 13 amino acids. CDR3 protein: CASSFSGARGYTF. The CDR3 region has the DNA TGTGCCAGCAGTTTTAGCGGGGCTAGGGGCTACACCTTC.

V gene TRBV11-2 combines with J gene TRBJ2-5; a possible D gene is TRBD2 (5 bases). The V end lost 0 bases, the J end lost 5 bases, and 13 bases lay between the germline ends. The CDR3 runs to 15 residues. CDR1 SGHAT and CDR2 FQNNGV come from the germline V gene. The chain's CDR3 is CASSLETLRGETQYF. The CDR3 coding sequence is TGTGCCAGCAGCTTAGAAACCCTCCGAGGGGAGACCCAGTACTTC.

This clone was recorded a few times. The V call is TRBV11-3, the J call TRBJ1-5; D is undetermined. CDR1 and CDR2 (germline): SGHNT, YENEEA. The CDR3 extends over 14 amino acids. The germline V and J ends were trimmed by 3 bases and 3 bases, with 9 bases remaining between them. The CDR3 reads CASSLVRINQPQHF. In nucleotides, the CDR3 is TGTGCCAGCAGCTTGGTGAGGATCAATCAGCCCCAGCATTTT.

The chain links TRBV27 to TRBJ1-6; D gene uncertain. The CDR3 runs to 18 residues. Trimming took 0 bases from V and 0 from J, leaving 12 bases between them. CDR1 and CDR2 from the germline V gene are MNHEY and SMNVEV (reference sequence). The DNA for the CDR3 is TGTGCCAGCAGTTTATCCCACGGGGTCAGCTCCTATAATTCACCCCTCCACTTT. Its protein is CASSLSHGVSSYNSPLHF.

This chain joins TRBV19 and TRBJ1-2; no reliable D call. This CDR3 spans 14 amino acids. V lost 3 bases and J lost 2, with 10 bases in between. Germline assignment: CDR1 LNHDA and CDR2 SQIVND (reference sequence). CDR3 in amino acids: CASSIGESNYGYTF. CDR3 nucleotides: TGTGCCAGTAGTATCGGGGAATCCAACTATGGCTACACCTTC.

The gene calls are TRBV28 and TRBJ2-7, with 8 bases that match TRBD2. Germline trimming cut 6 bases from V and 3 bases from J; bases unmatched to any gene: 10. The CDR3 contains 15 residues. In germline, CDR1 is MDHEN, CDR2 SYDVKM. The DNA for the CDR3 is TGTGCCAGCAGAAGGGGCGGAGCGGGGGACTACGAGCAGTACTTC. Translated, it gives CASRRGGAGDYEQYF.

The CDR3 region is CASSSIVGNNEQFF. The CDR3 DNA is TGTGCCAGCAGTAGCATAGTTGGTAACAATGAGCAGTTCTTC. V usage is TRBV28 and J usage is TRBJ2-1; D is unresolved. Trimming removed 5 bases from V and 5 bases from J, with 13 bases in between. The CDR3 is made up of 14 amino acids. The germline gives CDR1 MDHEN, CDR2 SYDVKM.

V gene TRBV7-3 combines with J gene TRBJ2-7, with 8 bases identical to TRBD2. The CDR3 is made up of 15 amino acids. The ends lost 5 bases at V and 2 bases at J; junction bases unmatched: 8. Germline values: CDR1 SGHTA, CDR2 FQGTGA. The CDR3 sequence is CASSPGGGQPYEQYF. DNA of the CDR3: TGTGCCAGCAGCCCCGGGGGGGGGCAGCCCTACGAGCAGTACTTC.

The CDR3 DNA sequence: TGCGCCAGCAGCTCGGGACAGGGCTCTGGCTACACCTTC. It codes for CASSSGQGSGYTF. The genes are TRBV10-1 and TRBJ1-2; 9 bases fit TRBD1. The CDR3 runs to 13 residues. After removal of 6 bases from V and 7 bases from J, the junction contained 6 bases not matched to a gene. The germline CDR1 and CDR2 sequences are WNHNN and SYGVQD (reference sequence).

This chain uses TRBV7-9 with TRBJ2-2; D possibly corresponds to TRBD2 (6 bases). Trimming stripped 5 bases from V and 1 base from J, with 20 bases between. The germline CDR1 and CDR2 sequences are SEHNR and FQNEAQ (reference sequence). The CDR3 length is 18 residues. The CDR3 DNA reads TGTGCCAGCAGCCTGGCCGTCTTGACGGGGGAGAACACCGGGGAGCTGTTTTTT. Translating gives CASSLAVLTGENTGELFF. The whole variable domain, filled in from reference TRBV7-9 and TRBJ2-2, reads DTGVSQNPRHKITKRGQNVTFRCDPISEHNRLYWYRQTLGQGPEFLTYFQNEAQLEKSRLLSDRFSAERPKGSFSTLEIQRTEQGDSAMYLCASSLAVLTGENTGELFFGEGSRLTVL.

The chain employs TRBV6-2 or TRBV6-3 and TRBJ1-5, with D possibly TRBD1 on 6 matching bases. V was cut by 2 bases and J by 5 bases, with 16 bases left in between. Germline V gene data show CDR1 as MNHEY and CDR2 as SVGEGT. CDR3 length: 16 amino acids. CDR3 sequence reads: CASSYIPGERDQPQHF. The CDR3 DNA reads TGTGCCAGCAGTTACATTCCAGGGGAGAGGGATCAGCCCCAGCATTTT.

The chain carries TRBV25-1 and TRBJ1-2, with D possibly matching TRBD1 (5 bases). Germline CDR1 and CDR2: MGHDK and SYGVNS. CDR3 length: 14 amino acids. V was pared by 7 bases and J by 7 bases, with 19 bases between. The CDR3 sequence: CASTPLGREGGYTF. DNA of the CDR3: TGTGCCAGCACCCCTTTGGGCAGGGAGGGTGGCTACACCTTC.

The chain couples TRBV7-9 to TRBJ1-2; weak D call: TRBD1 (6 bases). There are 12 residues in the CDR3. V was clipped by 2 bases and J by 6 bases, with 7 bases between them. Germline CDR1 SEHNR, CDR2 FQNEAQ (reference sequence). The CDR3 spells CASSLTGNGYTF. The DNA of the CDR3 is TGTGCCAGCAGCTTAACAGGGAATGGCTACACCTTC.

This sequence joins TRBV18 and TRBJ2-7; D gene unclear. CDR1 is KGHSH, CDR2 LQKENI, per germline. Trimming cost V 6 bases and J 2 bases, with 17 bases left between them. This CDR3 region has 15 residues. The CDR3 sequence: CASSLGGIRTYEQYF. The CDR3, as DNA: TGTGCCAGCTCCCTAGGTGGCATCCGCACCTACGAGCAGTACTTC.

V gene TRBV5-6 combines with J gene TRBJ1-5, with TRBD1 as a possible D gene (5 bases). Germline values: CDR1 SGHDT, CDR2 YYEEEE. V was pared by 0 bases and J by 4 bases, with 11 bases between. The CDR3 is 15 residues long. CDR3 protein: CASSLGQGSNQPQHF. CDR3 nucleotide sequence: TGTGCCAGCAGCTTGGGGCAGGGCTCTAATCAGCCCCAGCATTTT.

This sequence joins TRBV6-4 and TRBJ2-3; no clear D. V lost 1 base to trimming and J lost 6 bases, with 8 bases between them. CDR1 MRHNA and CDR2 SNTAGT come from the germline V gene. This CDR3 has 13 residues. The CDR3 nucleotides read TGTGCCAGCAGTGACTTCGAGTCGGATACGCAGTATTTT. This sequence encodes CASSDFESDTQYF.

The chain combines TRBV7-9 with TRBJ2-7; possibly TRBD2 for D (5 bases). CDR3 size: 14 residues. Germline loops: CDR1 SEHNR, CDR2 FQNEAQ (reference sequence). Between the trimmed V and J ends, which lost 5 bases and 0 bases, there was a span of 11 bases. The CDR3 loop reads CASSGEGSSYEQYF. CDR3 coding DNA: TGTGCCAGCAGCGGGGAAGGGAGCTCCTACGAGCAGTACTTC. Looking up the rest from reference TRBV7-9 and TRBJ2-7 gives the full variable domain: DTGVSQNPRHKITKRGQNVTFRCDPISEHNRLYWYRQTLGQGPEFLTYFQNEAQLEKSRLLSDRFSAERPKGSFSTLEIQRTEQGDSAMYLCASSGEGSSYEQYFGPGTRLTVT.

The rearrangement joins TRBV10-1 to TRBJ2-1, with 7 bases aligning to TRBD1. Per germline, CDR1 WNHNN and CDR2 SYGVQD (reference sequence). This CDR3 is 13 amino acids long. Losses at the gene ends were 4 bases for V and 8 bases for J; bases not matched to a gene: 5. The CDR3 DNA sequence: TGCGCCAGCAGTGCCAAACAGGGGTATGAGCAGTTCTTC. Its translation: CASSAKQGYEQFF.

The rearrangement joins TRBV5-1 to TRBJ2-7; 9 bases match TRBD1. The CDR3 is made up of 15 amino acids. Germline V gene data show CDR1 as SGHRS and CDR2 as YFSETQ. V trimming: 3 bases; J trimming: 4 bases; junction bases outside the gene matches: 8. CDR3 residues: CASSSGTGLIYEQYF. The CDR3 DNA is TGCGCCAGCAGCTCAGGGACAGGGCTAATATACGAGCAGTACTTC.

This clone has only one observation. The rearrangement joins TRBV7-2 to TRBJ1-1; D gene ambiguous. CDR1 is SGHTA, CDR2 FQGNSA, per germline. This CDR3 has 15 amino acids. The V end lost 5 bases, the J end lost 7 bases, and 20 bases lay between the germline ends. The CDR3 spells CASSALVAGISEAFF. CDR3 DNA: TGTGCCAGCAGCGCCTTGGTAGCGGGGATCAGTGAAGCTTTCTTT.

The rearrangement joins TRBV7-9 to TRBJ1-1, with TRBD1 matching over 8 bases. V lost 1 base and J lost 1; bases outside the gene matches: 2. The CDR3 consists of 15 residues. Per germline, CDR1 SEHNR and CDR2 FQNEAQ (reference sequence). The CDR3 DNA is TGTGCCAGCAGCTTAGAGGGGACAGGGAACACTGAAGCTTTCTTT. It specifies CASSLEGTGNTEAFF.

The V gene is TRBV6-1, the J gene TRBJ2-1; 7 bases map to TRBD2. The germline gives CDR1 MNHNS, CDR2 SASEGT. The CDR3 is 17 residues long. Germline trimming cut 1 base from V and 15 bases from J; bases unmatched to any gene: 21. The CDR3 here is CASSEVPTVGGPRSLFF. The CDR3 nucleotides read TGTGCCAGCAGTGAAGTTCCCACGGTGGGAGGGCCGAGAAGTCTGTTCTTC.

The CDR3 protein is CASRIQGSYTEAFF. For the CDR3, the DNA is TGTGCCAGCAGAATACAGGGTTCCTACACTGAAGCTTTCTTT. The rearrangement links TRBV6-5 to TRBJ1-1, with a possible D match to TRBD1 (6 bases). Trimming cost V 6 bases and J 3 bases, with 14 bases left between them. CDR3 length: 14 amino acids. The germline V gene encodes CDR1 MNHEY and CDR2 SVGAGI.

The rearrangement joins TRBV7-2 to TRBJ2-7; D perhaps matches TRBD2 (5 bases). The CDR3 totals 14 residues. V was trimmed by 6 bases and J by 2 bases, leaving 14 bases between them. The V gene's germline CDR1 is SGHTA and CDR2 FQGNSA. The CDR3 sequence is CASRPGGSTYEQYF. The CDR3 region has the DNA TGTGCCAGCAGACCCGGAGGATCTACCTACGAGCAGTACTTC. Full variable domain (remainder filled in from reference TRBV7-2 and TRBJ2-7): GAGVSQSPSNKVTEKGKDVELRCDPISGHTALYWYRQSLGQGLEFLIYFQGNSAPDKSGLPSDRFSAERTGGSVSTLTIQRTQQEDSAVYLCASRPGGSTYEQYFGPGTRLTVT.